The sequence of this T cell receptor (beta chain) was determined in a study of T cell responses to AZD1222 COVID-19 vaccine (dated by TCRdb to 2020 to 2022). In the study overall: AZD1222 recipients whose second dose came at about 4 weeks and those whose second dose came at about 12 weeks were combined into one group, since spike-specific TCR depth and breadth did not differ between the two schedules. A total of just over 230 trial participants underwent TCR sequencing, of whom approximately 210 received two doses of AZD1222 and about 25 received two doses of the MenACWY control vaccine. Trial participants were enrolled into age subgroups of 18-55, 56-69 and 70-plus years, which contained 148, 28 and 57 TCR-sequenced participants, respectively. Points the paper makes about the study in general: Participants were mostly white British and included more females than males, and it was suggested by the authors that clonal diversity may have been underestimated. Epitopes outside the regions mutated in the B.1.351 and B.1.1.7 variants were reportedly recognized by nearly half of the unique spike-specific TCRs. Because no day 14 peak-response samples were available, the repertoires could be characterized only after the peak T cell response. After two AZD1222 doses, both the breadth and the depth of spike-specific TCRs were significantly higher than at day 0 and than in MenACWY recipients. Conclusions about previously exposed vaccinees are limited, since just five to seven AZD1222 recipients were seropositive for SARS-CoV-2 at baseline. The vaccine-associated CD4 TCRs covered the entire spike protein, and the dominant responses fell in regions 160-218 and 743-854. In the small 56-69-year group, the increase in depth fell short of significance, most likely because of low power.

The CDR3 runs 14 residues from the cysteine to the phenylalanine. Only CDR3 DNA remains: 42 bases, in frame from the first base. Compared with germline, V lacks 0 bases and J lacks 5 bases; bases without a gene match: 4. The germline V gene gives CDR1 as SGHDT and CDR2 as YYEEEE. The CDR3 regions of human TCRbeta chains were analyzed by immunosequencing. The original pipeline was this. TCRs in the repertoires were compared against a reference library of SARS-CoV-2-specific TCRs that had been generated with the MIRA antigen-specificity platform. Breadth was defined as the fraction of unique TCRs that were SARS-CoV-2-associated, and depth was defined as the fraction of total T cells that were SARS-CoV-2-associated. Using the MIRA data, every spike-specific TCR was mapped to the spike region that the TCR reacted to and assigned to either a CD4 or a CD8 class. Log10-transformed breadth and depth values were compared by one-way ANOVA with Sidak's multiple comparisons tests. TCRdb mirrors the immuneACCESS table, restricted to in-frame sequences. Some clones are absent from its copies; in checked studies, under half trace to an unresolved V gene, and the reason for the others is unknown. The V and J calls and the clone size are those of that table, but D and trimming were determined from the DNA. This sample gives around 130,000 clones in total; around 94% of them show up just once. The biggest ten clones account for over 6.5% of the sample.

Explained via the paper, the time point label denotes: baseline before first vaccination. Vaccinee samples came from UK trials COV001 and COV002, including a single-blind randomized controlled phase 2/3 trial of AZD1222 (ChAdOx1 nCoV-19) in healthy adults. Trial participant PBMC samples were collected at day 0 and day 28 after the second dose for TCRbeta chain sequencing. In the case of this clone: The target of this receptor is not known. No base quality values were provided; no much bigger clone lies one nucleotide off.

The material sequenced was peripheral blood, taken on day 0 of AZD1222 vaccination. The origin of this receptor is an adult in good health. The chain links TRBV5-6 with TRBJ1-1; 7 junctional bases match TRBD1. The DNA reads TGTGCCAGCAGCTTGGTGGACAGGACGACTGAAGCTTTCTTT. Its coded protein is CASSLVDRTTEAFF. When the CDR3 is completed using the reference TRBV5-6 and TRBJ1-1 genes on either side, the full variable domain is DAGVTQSPTHLIKTRGQQVTLRCSPKSGHDTVSWYQQALGQGPQFIFQYYEEEERQRGNFPDRFSGHQFPNYSSELNVNALLLGDSALYLCASSLVDRTTEAFFGQGTRLTVV.